The clone carrying this T cell receptor beta chain showed up just once. Its antigen is not known. The data stem from a study of shared clonotypes between healthy human individuals. Overall study results and limits: Generation of non-shared clonotypes was less probable than generation of clonotypes shared by all four donors.

CDR3 length: 14 amino acids. Germline assignment: CDR1 SGDLS and CDR2 YYNGEE. Trimming pared 0 bases from V and 0 bases from J, leaving 6 bases between. The authors split each subset's genomic DNA evenly across several immunoSEQ plates. Authors' methods: ImmunoSEQ supplied junction-only sequences lacking quality scores, so filtering was different. Repertoires were generated with immunoSEQ multiplex PCR, while TCRdb's copy carries only in-frame clones and drops some. The DNA was the basis for D and trimming; V, J and clone size are from that table. Seen here are about 1.1 million clones, approximately 80% observed once, and the top ten hold 0.89%.

Sequenced sample: memory CD4+ T cells from PBMCs. The subset denotes: CD45RA-negative fraction. This clonotype was obtained from a man aged 18 to 29 in good health. Some clones in this sample may be carry-over from other donors' samples. V gene TRBV9 combines with J gene TRBJ1-1; no clear D gene. The CDR3 sequence is CASSVERVNTEAFF. DNA for the CDR3: TGTGCCAGCAGCGTAGAACGTGTGAACACTGAAGCTTTCTTT.